This T cell receptor beta chain was sequenced for a study of cytomegalovirus exposure and HLA in healthy donors. Study-level background: In an early release, HLA-typed donors contributed tens of millions of unique TCR sequences.

Germline V CDR1 and CDR2: SEHNR, FQNEAQ (reference sequence). The length of the CDR3 is 12 residues. V lost 5 bases, J lost 4 bases, and 9 bases lay in between. PCR primers comprised 60 Vbeta and 13 Jbeta primers. Sequenced by immunoSEQ multiplex PCR; TCRdb stores in-frame clones only, minus some. The repertoire holds 85,000 to 100,000 clones, with approximately 77% as singletons. This clonotype originated in a woman in her thirties or forties in good health and CMV-seronegative. Sequenced sample: PBMCs. This rearrangement joins TRBV7-9 to TRBJ2-7, with a weak D call TRBD2 (5 bases). The CDR3 is CASSPTSYEQYF. For the CDR3, the DNA is TGTGCCAGCAGCCCCACTAGTTACGAGCAGTACTTC. The complete variable domain, with remaining parts taken from reference TRBV7-9 and TRBJ2-7, reads DTGVSQNPRHKITKRGQNVTFRCDPISEHNRLYWYRQTLGQGPEFLTYFQNEAQLEKSRLLSDRFSAERPKGSFSTLEIQRTEQGDSAMYLCASSPTSYEQYFGPGTRLTVT.